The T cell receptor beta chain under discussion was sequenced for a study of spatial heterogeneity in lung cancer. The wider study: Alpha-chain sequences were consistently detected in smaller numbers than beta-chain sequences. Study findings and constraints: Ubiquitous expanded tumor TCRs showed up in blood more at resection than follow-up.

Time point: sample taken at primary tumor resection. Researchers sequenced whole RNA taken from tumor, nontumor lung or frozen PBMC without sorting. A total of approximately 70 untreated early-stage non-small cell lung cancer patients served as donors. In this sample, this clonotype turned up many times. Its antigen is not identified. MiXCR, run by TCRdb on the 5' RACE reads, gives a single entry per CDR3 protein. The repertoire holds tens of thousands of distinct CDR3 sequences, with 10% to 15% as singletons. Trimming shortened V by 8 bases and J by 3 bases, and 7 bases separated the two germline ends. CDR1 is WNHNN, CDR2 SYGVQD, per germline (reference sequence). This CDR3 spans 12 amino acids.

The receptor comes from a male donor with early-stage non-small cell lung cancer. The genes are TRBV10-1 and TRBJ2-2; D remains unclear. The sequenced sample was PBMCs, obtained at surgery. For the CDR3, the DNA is TGCGCCAGCCGGTGGGACACCGGGGAGCTGTTTTTT. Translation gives CASRWDTGELFF.